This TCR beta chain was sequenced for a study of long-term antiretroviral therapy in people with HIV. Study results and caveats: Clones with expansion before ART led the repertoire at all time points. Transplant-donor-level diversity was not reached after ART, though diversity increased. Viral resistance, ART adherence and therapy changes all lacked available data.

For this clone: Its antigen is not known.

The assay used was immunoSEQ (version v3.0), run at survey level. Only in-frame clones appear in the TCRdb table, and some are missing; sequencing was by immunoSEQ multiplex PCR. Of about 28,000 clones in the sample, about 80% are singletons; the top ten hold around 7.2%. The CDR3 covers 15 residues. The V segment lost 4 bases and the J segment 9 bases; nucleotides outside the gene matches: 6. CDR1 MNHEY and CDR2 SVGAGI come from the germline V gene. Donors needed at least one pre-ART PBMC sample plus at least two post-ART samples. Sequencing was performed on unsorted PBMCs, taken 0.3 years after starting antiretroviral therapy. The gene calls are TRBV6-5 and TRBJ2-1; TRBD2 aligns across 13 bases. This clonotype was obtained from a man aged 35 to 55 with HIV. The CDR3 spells CASSLLAGGRLEQFF. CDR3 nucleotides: TGTGCCAGCAGTTTACTAGCGGGGGGGCGTCTTGAGCAGTTCTTC.